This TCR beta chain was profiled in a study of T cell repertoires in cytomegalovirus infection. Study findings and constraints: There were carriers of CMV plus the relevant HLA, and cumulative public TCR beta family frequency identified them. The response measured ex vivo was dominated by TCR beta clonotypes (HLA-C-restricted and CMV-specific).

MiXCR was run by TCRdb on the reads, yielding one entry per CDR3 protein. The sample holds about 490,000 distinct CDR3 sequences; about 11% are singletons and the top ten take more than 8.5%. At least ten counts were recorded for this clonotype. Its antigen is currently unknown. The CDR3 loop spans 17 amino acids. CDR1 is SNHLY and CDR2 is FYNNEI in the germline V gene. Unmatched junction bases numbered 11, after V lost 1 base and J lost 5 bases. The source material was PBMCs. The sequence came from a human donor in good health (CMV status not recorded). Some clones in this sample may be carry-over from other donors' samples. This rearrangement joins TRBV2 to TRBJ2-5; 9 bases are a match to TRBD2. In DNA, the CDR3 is TGTGCCAGCAGTGAAGGAGTAAGCGGGGGGCCCTGGGAGACCCAGTACTTC. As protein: CASSEGVSGGPWETQYF.